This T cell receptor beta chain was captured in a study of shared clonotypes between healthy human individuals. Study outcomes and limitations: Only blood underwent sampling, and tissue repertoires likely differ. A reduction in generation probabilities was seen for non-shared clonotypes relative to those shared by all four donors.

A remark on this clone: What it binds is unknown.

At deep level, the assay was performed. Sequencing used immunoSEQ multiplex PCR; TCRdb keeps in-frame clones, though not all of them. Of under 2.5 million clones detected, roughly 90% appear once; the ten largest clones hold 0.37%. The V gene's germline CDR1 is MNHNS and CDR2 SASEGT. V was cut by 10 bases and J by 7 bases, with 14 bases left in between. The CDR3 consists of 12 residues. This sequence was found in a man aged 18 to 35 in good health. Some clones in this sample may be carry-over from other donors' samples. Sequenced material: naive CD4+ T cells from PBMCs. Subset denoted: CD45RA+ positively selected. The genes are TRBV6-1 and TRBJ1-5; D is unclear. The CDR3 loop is CATRSDPQPQHF. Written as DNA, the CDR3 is TGTGCCACCAGATCCGACCCCCAGCCCCAGCATTTT.